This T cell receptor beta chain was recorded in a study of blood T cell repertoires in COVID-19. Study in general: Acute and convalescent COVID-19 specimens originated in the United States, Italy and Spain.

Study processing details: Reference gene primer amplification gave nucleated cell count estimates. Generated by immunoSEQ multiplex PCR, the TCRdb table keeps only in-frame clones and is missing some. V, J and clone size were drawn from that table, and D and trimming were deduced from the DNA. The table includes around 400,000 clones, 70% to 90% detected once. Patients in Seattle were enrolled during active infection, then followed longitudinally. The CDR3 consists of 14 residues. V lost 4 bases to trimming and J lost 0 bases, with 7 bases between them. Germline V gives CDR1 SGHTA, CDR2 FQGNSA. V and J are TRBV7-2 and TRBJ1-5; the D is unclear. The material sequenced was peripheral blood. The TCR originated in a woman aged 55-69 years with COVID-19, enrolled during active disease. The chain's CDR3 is CASSWGGSNQPQHF. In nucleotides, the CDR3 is TGTGCCAGCAGCTGGGGAGGTAGCAATCAGCCCCAGCATTTT.